The next 29 T cell receptor beta chains were all read from a single sample in a study of T cell responses to AZD1222 COVID-19 vaccine. TCRdb's table, derived via immunoSEQ multiplex PCR, lists solely in-frame clones and lacks some. The sample has approximately 130,000 clones, nearly 90% seen once; the top ten hold 9.5%. The sample here was peripheral blood, taken 28 days after the second AZD1222 dose. These TCRs come from an adult who received the AZD1222 COVID-19 vaccine.

The gene calls are TRBV5-1 and TRBJ2-3; TRBD2 matches 8 bases. The V gene's germline CDR1 is SGHRS and CDR2 YFSETQ. CDR3 size: 15 residues. The junction had 6 bases not matched to a gene; V was cut back by 4 bases and J by 2 bases. CDR3 residues: CASSVIAGITDTQYF. The CDR3 nucleotides read TGCGCCAGCAGCGTTATAGCGGGGATCACAGATACGCAGTATTTT.

The J gene is TRBJ2-5, the V gene TRBV6-6; D possibly uses TRBD1 or TRBD2 (7 bases each). The germline V and J ends were trimmed by 6 bases and 5 bases, with 19 bases remaining between them. Germline V gene data show CDR1 as MNHNY and CDR2 as SVGAGI (reference sequence). CDR3 length: 15 amino acids. CDR3 in DNA: TGTGCCAGCAGGGACACAGGGGTCGGGAGGGAGACCCAGTACTTC. Translated, it gives CASRDTGVGRETQYF.

The chain is built from TRBV18 and TRBJ2-7; D is unclear. This CDR3 comprises 11 residues. CDR1 and CDR2 (germline): KGHSH, LQKENI. Trimming took 3 bases from V and 8 from J, leaving 8 bases between them. CDR3 DNA: TGTGCCAGCTCACCTGAGACCAAGCAGTACTTC. This translates into CASSPETKQYF.

The count of this clone is one. The chain links TRBV4-1 to TRBJ2-7; 7 bases line up with TRBD1. The CDR3 is made up of 15 amino acids. The ends lost 0 bases at V and 5 bases at J; junction bases unmatched: 7. The V gene's germline CDR1 is MGHRA and CDR2 YSYEKL. The CDR3 coding sequence is TGCGCCAGCAGCCAAGAACGACAGGGCGACGACGAGCAGTACTTC. Its translation: CASSQERQGDDEQYF.

The V and J genes are TRBV28 and TRBJ1-2; D uncertain. From germline, CDR1 is MDHEN and CDR2 SYDVKM. V dropped 3 bases and J dropped 8 bases, with 7 bases sitting between them. CDR3 length: 11 residues. The CDR3 loop is CASSFPLGYTF. DNA for the CDR3: TGTGCCAGCAGTTTCCCCCTCGGCTACACCTTC.

The rearrangement uses TRBV19 and TRBJ1-3; perhaps TRBD1 as D (6 bases). The CDR3 is made up of 14 amino acids. Germline-derived CDR1 and CDR2 are LNHDA and SQIVND (reference sequence). With 6 bases removed from V and 4 bases from J, the gap between germline ends came to 13 bases. The CDR3 sequence: CASSRTAGGNTIYF. As DNA, the CDR3 is TGTGCCAGTAGCCGGACAGCGGGGGGAAACACCATATATTTT.

This clone was counted a few times. The CDR3 nucleotides read TGTGCCAGTCGGGCCGGTAGCTCCTACGAGCAGTACTTC. Translated: CASRAGSSYEQYF. This chain joins TRBV27 and TRBJ2-7; D gene unclear. Germline V gene sequence: CDR1 MNHEY, CDR2 SMNVEV (reference sequence). The germline V and J ends were trimmed by 9 bases and 0 bases, with 12 bases remaining between them. The CDR3 contains 13 residues.

The V gene is TRBV5-4, the J gene TRBJ1-1; TRBD1 is a possible D gene (6 bases). V gave up 4 bases and J gave up 5 bases, with 18 bases separating them. The germline gives CDR1 SGHNT, CDR2 YYREEE (reference sequence). The length of the CDR3 is 15 residues. CDR3 residues: CASSPTALRGTEAFF. As DNA, the CDR3 is TGTGCCAGCAGCCCCACGGCTCTTAGGGGGACTGAAGCTTTCTTT.

The rearrangement joins TRBV11-2 to TRBJ2-1; no definite D call. Germline V CDR1 and CDR2: SGHAT, FQNNGV. V was shortened by 5 bases and J by 9 bases, with 11 bases between the two germline ends. The CDR3 is made up of 12 amino acids. CDR3 amino acids: CASSPRLGEQFF. CDR3 coding DNA: TGTGCCAGCAGCCCTCGGCTTGGTGAGCAGTTCTTC.

This chain uses TRBV11-2 with TRBJ1-1, with unresolved D. The CDR3 length is 15 residues. V was cut by 0 bases and J by 2 bases, with 10 bases left in between. Germline V gene data show CDR1 as SGHAT and CDR2 as FQNNGV. The CDR3 loop reads CASSLDLGTNTEAFF. In DNA, the CDR3 is TGTGCCAGCAGCTTAGATTTGGGCACCAACACTGAAGCTTTCTTT.

The chain is built from TRBV12-3 or TRBV12-4 and TRBJ1-5; D is perhaps TRBD1 (5 bases). The V end was cut by 5 bases, the J end by 6 bases, with 8 bases between. This CDR3 is 12 amino acids long. This CDR3 is CASSPGPQPQHF. The CDR3 bases are TGTGCCAGCAGTCCGGGACCTCAGCCCCAGCATTTT.

This clone was picked up a small number of times. The J gene is TRBJ2-7, the V gene TRBV15, with D possibly matching TRBD1 (6 bases). CDR1 LNHNV and CDR2 YYDKDF come from the germline V gene (reference sequence). Trimming removed 1 base at V and 6 bases at J, with 10 bases between. The CDR3 is made up of 13 amino acids. CDR3 sequence reads: CATSRGAQGEQYF. CDR3 coding DNA: TGTGCCACCAGCAGAGGTGCACAGGGCGAGCAGTACTTC.

The chain combines TRBV12-3 or TRBV12-4 with TRBJ1-2, with D unresolved. The CDR3 consists of 13 residues. Trimming shortened V by 7 bases and J by 2 bases, and 11 bases separated the two germline ends. The CDR3 here is CASKLLGNYGYTF. CDR3 nucleotide sequence: TGTGCCAGCAAACTGTTGGGGAACTATGGCTACACCTTC.

CDR3 sequence (DNA): TGTGCCATCAGTGAGTCTAGCGGGAGACACAATGAGCAGTTCTTC. Translation: CAISESSGRHNEQFF. This chain uses TRBV10-3 with TRBJ2-1; 9 bases line up with TRBD2. The CDR3 sequence is 15 residues long. Trimming removed 0 bases from V and 5 bases from J; junction bases left unmatched: 2. Germline CDR1 reads ENHRY; CDR2 reads SYGVKD.

This chain uses TRBV6-5 with TRBJ2-1, with TRBD2 identical over 7 bases. V trimming: 0 bases; J trimming: 10 bases; junction bases outside the gene matches: 9. CDR3 length: 15 residues. Germline CDR1 and CDR2: MNHEY and SVGAGI. This CDR3 reads CASSYSYTISGEQFF. CDR3 sequence (DNA): TGTGCCAGCAGTTACTCCTATACCATTAGCGGGGAGCAGTTCTTC.

About this clone: One end of the junction is discordant with germline, which a read error may explain. The rearrangement joins TRBV13 to TRBJ1-1; D possibly corresponds to TRBD1 (5 bases). This CDR3 comprises 12 residues. Germline-derived CDR1 and CDR2 are PRHDT and FYEKMQ (reference sequence). The CDR3 loop reads CASSLGDTETFF. CDR3 nucleotide sequence: TGTGCCAGCAGCTTAGGGGACACTGAAACTTTCTTT.

This clone was observed a single time. The chain joins TRBV2 to TRBJ2-7, with TRBD1 matching over 10 bases. This CDR3 contains 15 residues. Germline V CDR1 and CDR2: SNHLY, FYNNEI. V dropped 8 bases and J dropped 2; count of bases not matched to a gene: 9. CDR3 region: CASQVPGTGAYEQYF. The CDR3 nucleotides read TGTGCCAGCCAAGTACCCGGGACAGGGGCCTACGAGCAGTACTTC.

The table lists this clone with a count of one. J is TRBJ2-7 and V is TRBV7-9; tentative D call: TRBD2 (7 bases). Germline-derived CDR1 and CDR2 are SEHNR and FQNEAQ (reference sequence). CDR3 length equals 15 residues. Trimming cost V 5 bases and J 5 bases, with 19 bases left between them. CDR3 amino acids: CASSPRGGENNEQYF. The CDR3 DNA reads TGTGCCAGCAGCCCCAGGGGAGGGGAAAACAACGAGCAGTACTTC.

The V gene is TRBV4-3, the J gene TRBJ2-1; 11 bases line up with TRBD2. With 4 bases clipped from V and 1 base from J, the junction kept 12 bases outside the gene matches. This CDR3 region has 19 residues. Per the germline V gene, CDR1 is LGHNA and CDR2 is YSLEER. CDR3 loop: CASSLYRLAGPWSYNEQFF. The CDR3 DNA follows: TGCGCCAGCAGCCTGTACAGACTAGCGGGGCCATGGTCCTACAATGAGCAGTTCTTC.

The V call is TRBV19, the J call TRBJ1-1; the D gene is possibly TRBD1 (5 bases). Germline V gives CDR1 LNHDA, CDR2 SQIVND (reference sequence). The length of the CDR3 is 14 residues. Trimming pared 7 bases from V and 6 bases from J, leaving 18 bases between. This chain's CDR3 is CASIRTLQRAEAFF. DNA of the CDR3: TGTGCCAGTATCAGGACACTCCAAAGGGCTGAAGCTTTCTTT.

The chain links TRBV24-1 to TRBJ1-1, with D perhaps matching TRBD1 (6 bases). Trimming took off 3 bases at V and 10 bases at J, with 17 bases between the two ends. CDR1 and CDR2 (germline): KGHDR, SFDVKD. The CDR3 contains 14 residues. The DNA for the CDR3 is TGTGCCACCAGTGATCCGCCGGACAGTCGGGGAGCTTTCTTT. It codes for CATSDPPDSRGAFF.

A single count supports this clone. The chain uses TRBV7-9 and TRBJ1-3; possibly TRBD1 for D (6 bases). Germline CDR1 and CDR2: SEHNR and FQNEAQ (reference sequence). There are 16 residues in the CDR3. V gave up 5 bases and J gave up 1 base, with 15 bases separating them. CDR3 loop: CASSRWTASSGNTIYF. Written as DNA, the CDR3 is TGTGCCAGCAGCCGATGGACAGCCAGTTCTGGAAACACCATATATTTT.

The rearrangement links TRBV19 to TRBJ2-5; 7 bases align to TRBD2. The CDR3 runs to 15 residues. Germline V gene sequence: CDR1 LNHDA, CDR2 SQIVND (reference sequence). Trimming cost V 5 bases and J 4 bases; bases outside gene matches: 10. CDR3 sequence: CASSPGDYPRETQYF. As DNA, the CDR3 is TGTGCCAGTAGTCCCGGGGACTACCCTCGAGAGACCCAGTACTTC.

The V gene is TRBV7-9, the J gene TRBJ2-7; D unresolved. CDR3 length equals 15 residues. The germline CDR1 and CDR2 sequences are SEHNR and FQNEAQ (reference sequence). V was trimmed by 1 base and J by 0 bases, leaving 10 bases between them. CDR3 loop: CASSLDSSSSYEQYF. The DNA of the CDR3 is TGTGCCAGCAGCTTAGACAGTTCGAGCTCCTACGAGCAGTACTTC.

This clone was recorded only once. The chain is built from TRBV10-2 and TRBJ1-3; D remains unclear. CDR1 is WSHSY and CDR2 is SAAADI in the germline V gene. This CDR3 is built from 11 residues. V gave up 8 bases and J gave up 3 bases, with 5 bases separating them. The chain's CDR3 is CASAFGNTIYF. CDR3 DNA: TGCGCCAGCGCCTTTGGAAACACCATATATTTT.

This chain uses TRBV5-1 with TRBJ2-7; no clear D. In germline, CDR1 is SGHRS, CDR2 YFSETQ. The ends were cut back, 2 bases at V and 6 bases at J, with 9 bases in the middle. The CDR3 spans 12 residues. CDR3 region: CASSFHGLEQYF. The CDR3 coding sequence is TGCGCCAGCAGCTTTCACGGGCTCGAGCAGTACTTC. The variable domain in full, completed from reference TRBV5-1 and TRBJ2-7, reads KAGVTQTPRYLIKTRGQQVTLSCSPISGHRSVSWYQQTPGQGLQFLFEYFSETQRNKGNFPGRFSGRQFSNSRSEMNVSTLELGDSALYLCASSFHGLEQYFGPGTRLTVT.

The chain is built from TRBV9 and TRBJ2-2; D is perhaps TRBD1 (5 bases). Germline lookup yields CDR1 SGDLS and CDR2 YYNGEE. V lost 2 bases to trimming and J lost 0 bases, with 8 bases between them. This CDR3 comprises 15 residues. The DNA for the CDR3 is TGTGCCAGCAGCGTTAGGACAACGAACACCGGGGAGCTGTTTTTT. This translates into CASSVRTTNTGELFF.

The chain carries TRBV9 and TRBJ1-2, with D unclear. This CDR3 region has 13 residues. Between the trimmed V and J ends, which lost 0 bases and 4 bases, there was a span of 7 bases. Per the germline V gene, CDR1 is SGDLS and CDR2 is YYNGEE. For the CDR3, the DNA is TGTGCCAGCAGCGTAGACAGTACCTATGGCTACACCTTC. It yields the protein CASSVDSTYGYTF.

V usage is TRBV19 and J usage is TRBJ1-3; D ambiguous. V gave up 4 bases and J gave up 0 bases, with 10 bases separating them. CDR1 LNHDA and CDR2 SQIVND come from the germline V gene (reference sequence). The CDR3 covers 15 residues. CDR3 protein: CASSTGPISGNTIYF. CDR3 sequence (DNA): TGTGCCAGTAGTACCGGACCGATCTCTGGAAACACCATATATTTT.